A selection of T cell receptor beta chains follows, all from one sample in a study of cytomegalovirus exposure and HLA in healthy donors. Measured with immunoSEQ multiplex PCR; TCRdb has only the in-frame clones, and not every one. The sample contains fewer than 200,000 clones, roughly 85% of which appear only once. Sequenced: PBMCs. The receptors originated from a man between 25 and 39 years old in good health and CMV-seropositive. CDR3s include the opening cysteine and the closing phenylalanine or tryptophan. Fields, in order: D gene, J gene, clone size, CDR3 length, V gene, CDR3 DNA, CDR3 protein. A D gene is named only where the DNA matches it firmly. Part of the rows lack a size; the others show once, few, many or a class for expanded clones.

D gene: .
J gene: TRBJ2-1
clone size: .
CDR3 length: 17
V gene: TRBV9
CDR3 DNA: TGTGCCAGCAGCGTAACTACAGGGTTCGATGCGGACAATGAGCAGTTCTTC
CDR3 protein: CASSVTTGFDADNEQFF

D gene: TRBD2
J gene: TRBJ2-1
clone size: .
CDR3 length: 13
V gene: TRBV4-1
CDR3 DNA: TGCGCCAGCAGCCAAGACGGGGGGAATGAGCAGTTCTTC
CDR3 protein: CASSQDGGNEQFF

D gene: .
J gene: TRBJ2-1
clone size: .
CDR3 length: 14
V gene: TRBV27
CDR3 DNA: TGTGCCAGCAGTTCCCGCCCCCTGACTAATGAGCAGTTCTTC
CDR3 protein: CASSSRPLTNEQFF

D gene: TRBD1
J gene: TRBJ1-6
clone size: .
CDR3 length: 15
V gene: TRBV9
CDR3 DNA: TGTGCCAGCAGCCTGGGACAGGGCGATAATTCACCCCTCCACTTT
CDR3 protein: CASSLGQGDNSPLHF

D gene: TRBD2
J gene: TRBJ2-2
clone size: .
CDR3 length: 18
V gene: TRBV7-8
CDR3 DNA: TGTGCCAGCAGCTTAGTCTACGGGCAGGGAGGGAAGACCGGGGAGCTGTTTTTT
CDR3 protein: CASSLVYGQGGKTGELFF

D gene: .
J gene: TRBJ2-1
clone size: .
CDR3 length: 13
V gene: TRBV11-3
CDR3 DNA: TGTGCCAGCAGCTTCACGAGGCCGCGGGAGCAGTTCTTC
CDR3 protein: CASSFTRPREQFF

D gene: .
J gene: TRBJ2-7
clone size: .
CDR3 length: 13
V gene: TRBV27
CDR3 DNA: TGTGCCAGCAGTCTCAGGGTCGACTACGAGCAGTACTTC
CDR3 protein: CASSLRVDYEQYF

D gene: TRBD1
J gene: TRBJ2-7
clone size: .
CDR3 length: 14
V gene: TRBV19
CDR3 DNA: TGTGCCAGTAGTATGGGACAGGGAATGTACGAGCAGTACTTC
CDR3 protein: CASSMGQGMYEQYF

D gene: TRBD1
J gene: TRBJ1-4
clone size: .
CDR3 length: 14
V gene: TRBV19
CDR3 DNA: TGTGCCAGTAGGACGGACAGGGGTTTTGAAAAACTGTTTTTT
CDR3 protein: CASRTDRGFEKLFF

D gene: TRBD1
J gene: TRBJ2-6
clone size: .
CDR3 length: 15
V gene: TRBV5-8
CDR3 DNA: TGTGCCAGCAGCCCAGGGGGCGCTGGGGCCAACGTCCTGACTTTC
CDR3 protein: CASSPGGAGANVLTF

D gene: .
J gene: TRBJ1-1
clone size: .
CDR3 length: 17
V gene: TRBV5-1
CDR3 DNA: TGCGCCAGCAGCTCCCTGGGTGGGGAGGCTGCGAACACTGAAGCTTTCTTT
CDR3 protein: CASSSLGGEAANTEAFF

D gene: .
J gene: TRBJ1-1
clone size: .
CDR3 length: 13
V gene: TRBV7-8
CDR3 DNA: TGTGCCAGCAGCTTATTAGTGAACACTGAAGCTTTCTTT
CDR3 protein: CASSLLVNTEAFF

D gene: TRBD2
J gene: TRBJ2-3
clone size: .
CDR3 length: 15
V gene: TRBV13
CDR3 DNA: TGTGCCAGCAGCTTCCAGCGGGAGATCACAGATACGCAGTATTTT
CDR3 protein: CASSFQREITDTQYF

D gene: .
J gene: TRBJ1-1
clone size: .
CDR3 length: 14
V gene: TRBV28
CDR3 DNA: TGTGCCAGCGGGAGGGTTGGGGGGGTCACTGAAGCTTTCTTT
CDR3 protein: CASGRVGGVTEAFF

D gene: .
J gene: TRBJ1-2
clone size: .
CDR3 length: 15
V gene: TRBV9
CDR3 DNA: TGTGCCAGCAGCGTAGCCATCAGTGGTGACTATGGCTACACCTTC
CDR3 protein: CASSVAISGDYGYTF

D gene: .
J gene: TRBJ2-1
clone size: few
CDR3 length: 13
V gene: TRBV19
CDR3 DNA: TGTGCCAGTAGTGGGGGAGGTTACAATGAGCAGTTCTTC
CDR3 protein: CASSGGGYNEQFF

D gene: TRBD2
J gene: TRBJ2-3
clone size: once
CDR3 length: 17
V gene: TRBV5-4
CDR3 DNA: TGTGCCAGCAGCTTGCTAGGACTAGCGGGAGTGACAGATACGCAGTATTTT
CDR3 protein: CASSLLGLAGVTDTQYF

D gene: .
J gene: TRBJ2-2
clone size: once
CDR3 length: 15
V gene: TRBV15
CDR3 DNA: TGTGCCACCAGCAGAGAAACAGCGGGCACCGAGGAGCTGTTTTTT
CDR3 protein: CATSRETAGTEELFF

D gene: TRBD1
J gene: TRBJ1-2
clone size: once
CDR3 length: 16
V gene: TRBV4-1
CDR3 DNA: TGCGCCAGCAGCTTTCAAAACAGGGGGCACAGCTATGGCTACACCTTC
CDR3 protein: CASSFQNRGHSYGYTF

D gene: TRBD1
J gene: TRBJ2-3
clone size: .
CDR3 length: 15
V gene: TRBV4-1
CDR3 DNA: TGCGCCAGCAGCCAAACTACAGGGGTTGGAGATACGCAGTATTTT
CDR3 protein: CASSQTTGVGDTQYF

D gene: .
J gene: TRBJ2-7
clone size: .
CDR3 length: 13
V gene: TRBV11-1
CDR3 DNA: TGTGCCAGCAGCTTGGAGCCCCTAGGCGAGCAGTACTTC
CDR3 protein: CASSLEPLGEQYF

D gene: .
J gene: TRBJ1-4
clone size: once
CDR3 length: 14
V gene: TRBV9
CDR3 DNA: TGTGCCAGCAGCCCAATTGTTGAGGGAGAAAAACTGTTTTTT
CDR3 protein: CASSPIVEGEKLFF

D gene: TRBD1
J gene: TRBJ1-1
clone size: .
CDR3 length: 16
V gene: TRBV7-9
CDR3 DNA: TGTGCCAGCAGCGTGGGACAGCTTTTTCCGAACACTGAAGCTTTCTTT
CDR3 protein: CASSVGQLFPNTEAFF

D gene: TRBD2
J gene: TRBJ2-3
clone size: .
CDR3 length: 16
V gene: TRBV2
CDR3 DNA: TGTGCCAGCGCCAACCTGGGGACTAGCATCACAGATACGCAGTATTTT
CDR3 protein: CASANLGTSITDTQYF

D gene: .
J gene: TRBJ1-1
clone size: .
CDR3 length: 13
V gene: TRBV30
CDR3 DNA: TGTGCCTGGAGCACTCGCGCGAACACTGAAGCTTTCTTT
CDR3 protein: CAWSTRANTEAFF

D gene: .
J gene: TRBJ1-5
clone size: once
CDR3 length: 14
V gene: TRBV13
CDR3 DNA: TGTGCCAGCAGCTTCAGGGCTAGCAATCAGCCCCAGCATTTT
CDR3 protein: CASSFRASNQPQHF

D gene: TRBD1
J gene: TRBJ2-1
clone size: .
CDR3 length: 15
V gene: TRBV2
CDR3 DNA: TGTGCCAGCAGTGCCAGGGGGCGGACGTACAATGAGCAGTTCTTC
CDR3 protein: CASSARGRTYNEQFF

D gene: TRBD2
J gene: TRBJ2-5
clone size: once
CDR3 length: 13
V gene: TRBV7-9
CDR3 DNA: TGTGCCAGCAGACTAGCGGGAGAAGAGACCCAGTACTTC
CDR3 protein: CASRLAGEETQYF

D gene: .
J gene: TRBJ2-5
clone size: once
CDR3 length: 16
V gene: TRBV7-9
CDR3 DNA: TGTTCCAGCAGCTTGGAGACCGGGCCCAGCGGGGAGACCCAGTACTTC
CDR3 protein: CSSSLETGPSGETQYF

D gene: TRBD2
J gene: TRBJ2-7
clone size: .
CDR3 length: 17
V gene: TRBV5-1
CDR3 DNA: TGCGCCAGCAGCCCGGATTCTGGTCTAGCGGGAGACTACGAGCAGTACTTC
CDR3 protein: CASSPDSGLAGDYEQYF

D gene: .
J gene: TRBJ2-1
clone size: .
CDR3 length: 13
V gene: TRBV4-3
CDR3 DNA: TGCGCCAGCAGCGCGAATTACCCCCCAAGGCAGTTCTTC
CDR3 protein: CASSANYPPRQFF

D gene: .
J gene: TRBJ2-3
clone size: .
CDR3 length: 16
V gene: TRBV28
CDR3 DNA: TGTGCCAGCAGTTTCCCCCCAGTGGGGGCAACAGATACGCAGTATTTT
CDR3 protein: CASSFPPVGATDTQYF

D gene: TRBD2
J gene: TRBJ2-5
clone size: .
CDR3 length: 14
V gene: TRBV29-1
CDR3 DNA: TGCAGCGTTGGGACTAGCGGGAGGGTTGAGACCCAGTACTTC
CDR3 protein: CSVGTSGRVETQYF

D gene: .
J gene: TRBJ1-1
clone size: few
CDR3 length: 12
V gene: TRBV28
CDR3 DNA: TGTGCCAGCAGTTCCTACCCTCCTGAAGCTTTCTTT
CDR3 protein: CASSSYPPEAFF

D gene: .
J gene: TRBJ1-1
clone size: .
CDR3 length: 14
V gene: TRBV7-9
CDR3 DNA: TGTTCCAGCAGCCCCGAGGAGTTGAACACTGAAGCTTTCTTT
CDR3 protein: CSSSPEELNTEAFF

D gene: TRBD2
J gene: TRBJ2-5
clone size: .
CDR3 length: 16
V gene: TRBV7-2
CDR3 DNA: TGTGCCAGCAGCCGGGGGCTAGCGGGAATGAGGGAGACCCAGTACTTC
CDR3 protein: CASSRGLAGMRETQYF

D gene: .
J gene: TRBJ1-6
clone size: .
CDR3 length: 15
V gene: TRBV7-9
CDR3 DNA: TGTGCCAGCAGCTTAGCGCGAACCCAGGATTCACCCCTCCACTTT
CDR3 protein: CASSLARTQDSPLHF

D gene: .
J gene: TRBJ2-3
clone size: .
CDR3 length: 15
V gene: TRBV7-3
CDR3 DNA: TGTGCCAGCAGCTTTAAGGCGGATACTACAGATACGCAGTATTTT
CDR3 protein: CASSFKADTTDTQYF

D gene: .
J gene: TRBJ1-2
clone size: .
CDR3 length: 14
V gene: TRBV4-2
CDR3 DNA: TGTGCCAGCAGCCAAGGAGGACAGATCTATGGCTACACCTTC
CDR3 protein: CASSQGGQIYGYTF

D gene: TRBD1
J gene: TRBJ2-7
clone size: .
CDR3 length: 17
V gene: TRBV9
CDR3 DNA: TGTGCCAGCAGCGTAGATATCGGGACAGGGGGTTTCGACGAGCAGTACTTC
CDR3 protein: CASSVDIGTGGFDEQYF

D gene: TRBD2
J gene: TRBJ2-1
clone size: .
CDR3 length: 19
V gene: TRBV4-3
CDR3 DNA: TGCGCCAGCAGCCAAGGGCGGACTAGCGGCCTACTATCCTACAATGAGCAGTTCTTC
CDR3 protein: CASSQGRTSGLLSYNEQFF

D gene: .
J gene: TRBJ1-1
clone size: .
CDR3 length: 13
V gene: TRBV27
CDR3 DNA: TGTGCCAGCAGTTTATCCCAGTACACTGAAGCTTTCTTT
CDR3 protein: CASSLSQYTEAFF

D gene: .
J gene: TRBJ1-2
clone size: once
CDR3 length: 15
V gene: TRBV27
CDR3 DNA: TGTGCCAGCAGTGACGACGGCTTAACTATGATTGGCTACACCTTC
CDR3 protein: CASSDDGLTMIGYTF

D gene: .
J gene: TRBJ1-1
clone size: few
CDR3 length: 14
V gene: TRBV5-4
CDR3 DNA: TGTGCCAGCAGCTTGGTGGCAGGGTCCAATGAAGCTTTCTTT
CDR3 protein: CASSLVAGSNEAFF

D gene: .
J gene: TRBJ1-2
clone size: .
CDR3 length: 12
V gene: TRBV29-1
CDR3 DNA: TGCAGCGTTGAGAGTACAGCCTATGGCTACACCTTC
CDR3 protein: CSVESTAYGYTF

D gene: TRBD1
J gene: TRBJ1-2
clone size: once
CDR3 length: 17
V gene: TRBV7-9
CDR3 DNA: TGTGCCAGCAGCTTCATGGACAGGGGGCCCGCATCCTATGGCTACACCTTC
CDR3 protein: CASSFMDRGPASYGYTF

D gene: TRBD2
J gene: TRBJ2-1
clone size: few
CDR3 length: 13
V gene: TRBV5-4
CDR3 DNA: TGTGCCGCGGGGGGCTTTTCCTACAATGAGCAGTTCTTC
CDR3 protein: CAAGGFSYNEQFF

D gene: TRBD1
J gene: TRBJ2-7
clone size: .
CDR3 length: 15
V gene: TRBV12-5
CDR3 DNA: TGTGCTAGTGGTCTCACCGGGACAGGGGGCATCGAGCAGTACTTC
CDR3 protein: CASGLTGTGGIEQYF

D gene: TRBD1
J gene: TRBJ2-5
clone size: .
CDR3 length: 17
V gene: TRBV27
CDR3 DNA: TGTGCCAGCAGACGACTCGGCTCACAGGGGGCTCATGAGACCCAGTACTTC
CDR3 protein: CASRRLGSQGAHETQYF

D gene: .
J gene: TRBJ2-5
clone size: .
CDR3 length: 14
V gene: TRBV7-2
CDR3 DNA: TGTGCCAGCAGCAACGCAGGAGGGCAAGAGACCCAGTACTTC
CDR3 protein: CASSNAGGQETQYF

D gene: .
J gene: TRBJ2-7
clone size: .
CDR3 length: 14
V gene: TRBV7-2
CDR3 DNA: TGTGCCAGCAGCTTCGGTGTCGGGGTGTACGAGCAGTACTTC
CDR3 protein: CASSFGVGVYEQYF

D gene: .
J gene: TRBJ2-3
clone size: .
CDR3 length: 16
V gene: TRBV11-3
CDR3 DNA: TGTGCCAGCAGCTTCCGACTGTATTCTAGCACAGATACGCAGTATTTT
CDR3 protein: CASSFRLYSSTDTQYF

D gene: .
J gene: TRBJ1-4
clone size: once
CDR3 length: 15
V gene: TRBV10-3
CDR3 DNA: TGTGCCATCAGTGCCCTGGGCGGACAGAGGGAAAAACTGTTTTTT
CDR3 protein: CAISALGGQREKLFF

D gene: TRBD1
J gene: TRBJ1-3
clone size: .
CDR3 length: 15
V gene: TRBV7-9
CDR3 DNA: TGTTCCACCCCGACAGGGGCCTTCTCTGGAAACACCATATATTTT
CDR3 protein: CSTPTGAFSGNTIYF